This T cell receptor (beta chain) comes out of a study of CD8+CD57+ T cells in acquired aplastic anemia. Points from the study as a whole: Controls did not differ significantly from patients in CD8+ Simpson's diversity.

For CDR3 and TCR beta VDJ profiling, genomic DNA was the template used. TCRdb used MiXCR to reprocess the reads, holding one entry per CDR3 protein. This table has roughly 58,000 distinct CDR3 sequences, about 54% appearing once. V gave up 7 bases and J gave up 2 bases, with 15 bases separating them. The CDR3 runs 14 residues. Regarding this clonotype: The antigen remains undetermined.

The chain couples TRBV12-3 or TRBV12-4 to TRBJ2-7; no definite D call. The material sequenced was sorted CD4+, CD8+, or CD8+CD57+ T cells (not recorded which) from PBMCs. The source of this sequence is a human donor in good health, serving as a control. CDR3 DNA sequence: TGTGCCAGCACCGGTTCCGGGTCACCCTACGAGCAGTACTTC. Protein product: CASTGSGSPYEQYF.